The rows below give T cell receptor beta chains drawn from one sample of a study of monozygotic twins with inflammatory bowel disease. No DNA is given; TCRdb re-called the 5' RACE reads and lists each CDR3 protein once. The sample holds more than 300,000 distinct CDR3 sequences. The sequenced sample consisted of blood. The receptors come from a human donor with ulcerative colitis or Crohn's disease, or a healthy co-twin of an affected twin (not recorded which). Both conserved end residues are part of each CDR3. Fields, in order: CDR3 length, J gene, V gene, CDR3 protein.

17 TRBJ2-5 TRBV12-3/TRBV12-4 CASTLLAGGEYQETQYF
12 TRBJ2-3 TRBV28 CASRAAWDTQYF
14 TRBJ2-5 TRBV7-2 CASSSRRGQETQYF
15 TRBJ2-1 TRBV6-4 CASSRGRGETNEQFF
15 TRBJ1-5 TRBV29-1 CSVRTGGGGNQPQHF
16 TRBJ1-4 TRBV5-1 CASGYRGPETNEKLFF
15 TRBJ1-3 TRBV7-2 CASSLVGGSGNTIYF
13 TRBJ2-2 TRBV7-3 CASSLTYTGELFF
14 TRBJ2-1 TRBV12-3/TRBV12-4 CASSLRDRGPAQFF
14 TRBJ2-5 TRBV9 CASSVSHTQETQYF
14 TRBJ2-7 TRBV5-5 CASSFVTGRNEQYF
16 TRBJ2-5 TRBV7-9 CASSYLPGQGQETQYF
14 TRBJ1-1 TRBV5-1 CASSRAGANTEAFF
12 TRBJ1-2 TRBV24-1 CATSDPGIGYTF
14 TRBJ2-3 TRBV7-2 CASSLRKTTDTQYF
13 TRBJ2-3 TRBV10-3 CAISDGPTDTQYF
17 TRBJ2-7 TRBV30 CAWRAPPKGALRYEQYF
15 TRBJ2-5 TRBV5-4 CASSAGTSGQETQYF
16 TRBJ1-3 TRBV27 CASRRASGAAGNTIYF
14 TRBJ2-7 TRBV20-1 CSAAAGSSLYEQYF
13 TRBJ1-4 TRBV29-1 CSAGTGANEKLFF
13 TRBJ2-3 TRBV6-1 CASSASGRDTQYF
15 TRBJ2-5 TRBV7-9 CASSLNPGGQETQYF
14 TRBJ1-2 TRBV20-1 CSASARGLPDGYTF
14 TRBJ2-1 TRBV5-1 CASSLEVLYNEQFF
13 TRBJ1-5 TRBV12-3/TRBV12-4 CASRLQGAQPQHF
14 TRBJ1-2 TRBV20-1 CSARRTGGVYGYTF
13 TRBJ2-1 TRBV7-9 CASSLRDLNEQFF
15 TRBJ1-1 TRBV12-3/TRBV12-4 CASRPRTGANTEAFF
16 TRBJ1-2 TRBV12-3/TRBV12-4 CASSFWGQSIDYGYTF
16 TRBJ2-7 TRBV7-4 CASSSRREVPSYEQYF
15 TRBJ1-2 TRBV19 CASSIAPGTAYGYTF